These 27 T cell receptor beta chains were all obtained from the same sample, sequenced in a study of T cell changes during pregnancy in multiple sclerosis. TCRdb's copy holds only in-frame clones and misses some; the assay was immunoSEQ multiplex PCR. This table has fewer than 85,000 clones, roughly 96% appearing once. The source material was peripheral blood, sampled in the second trimester of pregnancy. All receptors come from a female donor with multiple sclerosis, enrolled in a pregnancy study.

V gene TRBV29-1 combines with J gene TRBJ2-1; perhaps TRBD2 as D (6 bases). Germline values: CDR1 SQVTM, CDR2 ANQGSEA. The CDR3 spans 15 residues. With 4 bases removed from V and 10 bases from J, the gap between germline ends came to 23 bases. As DNA, the CDR3 is TGCAGCGTTGGGGACCCGGGTCCGGGGGTCAAGGAGCAGTTCTTC. The encoded protein is CSVGDPGPGVKEQFF.

This rearrangement joins TRBV19 to TRBJ1-1; no reliable D call. V gave up 4 bases and J gave up 3 bases, with 9 bases separating them. Germline lookup yields CDR1 LNHDA and CDR2 SQIVND (reference sequence). The CDR3 contains 13 residues. CDR3 region: CASSTTGYTEAFF. The CDR3 DNA sequence: TGTGCCAGTAGTACGACGGGTTACACTGAAGCTTTCTTT.

This clone was seen a single time. This CDR3 reads CASSGLGLHQPQHF. The CDR3 nucleotides read TGTGCCAGCAGTGGCCTGGGACTTCATCAGCCCCAGCATTTT. The rearrangement uses TRBV2 and TRBJ1-5; possible D gene TRBD1, 5 bases. This CDR3 has 14 residues. CDR1 is SNHLY, CDR2 FYNNEI, per germline. Trimming removed 4 bases at V and 5 bases at J, with 12 bases between.

This chain joins TRBV14 and TRBJ2-5, with D perhaps TRBD1 (6 bases). The CDR3 loop spans 15 amino acids. V was cut by 1 base and J by 6 bases, with 15 bases left in between. CDR1 SGHDN and CDR2 FVKESK come from the germline V gene. In nucleotides, the CDR3 is TGTGCCAGCAGCCAAGTGGGGCTGGGGGCGCAGACCCAGTACTTC. The encoded protein is CASSQVGLGAQTQYF.

The chain recombines TRBV4-3 with TRBJ1-1; maybe TRBD1 (5 bases). The V end was cut by 2 bases, the J end by 2 bases, with 9 bases between. This CDR3 contains 14 residues. In germline, CDR1 is LGHNA, CDR2 YSLEER. CDR3 DNA sequence: TGCGCCAGCAGCCAAAACCAGGGAAACACTGAAGCTTTCTTT. This sequence encodes CASSQNQGNTEAFF.

The rearrangement joins TRBV6-1 to TRBJ1-3; D remains unclear. The CDR3 is made up of 16 amino acids. Germline CDR1 reads MNHNS; CDR2 reads SASEGT. The V gene lost 0 bases and the J gene lost 1 base, with 10 bases spanning the gap. CDR3 protein: CASSEALAVSGNTIYF. The DNA for the CDR3 is TGTGCCAGCAGTGAAGCGTTGGCGGTGTCTGGAAACACCATATATTTT.

The rearrangement links TRBV9 to TRBJ2-7; weak D call: TRBD1 (5 bases). Germline lookup yields CDR1 SGDLS and CDR2 YYNGEE. CDR3 length equals 15 residues. V lost 0 bases and J lost 2, with 12 bases in between. DNA of the CDR3: TGTGCCAGCAGCGTAGGGCCCAGGGATCCCTACGAGCAGTACTTC. It yields the protein CASSVGPRDPYEQYF.

The chain carries TRBV6-4 and TRBJ2-3, with 7 positions matching TRBD2. CDR1 MRHNA and CDR2 SNTAGT come from the germline V gene. V trimming: 3 bases; J trimming: 1 base; junction bases outside the gene matches: 7. CDR3 length: 16 amino acids. The CDR3 region has the DNA TGTGCCAGCAGTGAGTCGGCGGGAGCGGGCACAGATACGCAGTATTTT. It translates to CASSESAGAGTDTQYF.

The CDR3 is CASSLDSGYGSYNEQFF. Here the CDR3 DNA reads TGTGCCAGCAGCTTAGATTCAGGCTACGGGAGCTACAATGAGCAGTTCTTC. J is TRBJ2-1 and V is TRBV7-2; the D gene is possibly TRBD2 (6 bases). The CDR3 spans 17 residues. The germline V and J ends were trimmed by 1 base and 3 bases, with 16 bases remaining between them. CDR1 is SGHTA, CDR2 FQGNSA, per germline.

This chain connects TRBV7-3 to TRBJ2-1; D is perhaps TRBD2 (6 bases). V lost 2 bases and J lost 8, with 13 bases in between. This CDR3 region has 14 residues. Germline V gene lookup returns CDR1 SGHTA and CDR2 FQGTGA. The CDR3 reads CASSLGLKRDEQFF. CDR3 DNA sequence: TGTGCCAGCAGCTTAGGTCTAAAGCGGGATGAGCAGTTCTTC.

The chain has TRBV29-1 and TRBJ2-4; a possible D gene is TRBD2 (5 bases). There are 12 residues in the CDR3. The V gene's germline CDR1 is SQVTM and CDR2 ANQGSEA. The germline V and J ends were trimmed by 7 bases and 5 bases, with 12 bases remaining between them. The CDR3 nucleotides read TGCAGCGGGTGGACTTCGGAAAACATTCAGTACTTC. Its translation is CSGWTSENIQYF.

The genes are TRBV27 and TRBJ2-1; TRBD2 might be the D (6 bases). Trimming took off 2 bases at V and 3 bases at J, with 17 bases between the two ends. This CDR3 contains 17 residues. Looked up from germline, CDR1 is MNHEY and CDR2 is SMNVEV (reference sequence). The CDR3 loop reads CASSLGQGGPNYNEQFF. CDR3 nucleotides: TGTGCCAGCAGTTTAGGGCAGGGAGGCCCCAACTACAATGAGCAGTTCTTC.

This rearrangement joins TRBV6-8 to TRBJ1-2; the match to TRBD1 covers 8 bases. CDR3 length: 13 amino acids. CDR1 MNHGY and CDR2 SAAAGT come from the germline V gene. V was pared by 10 bases and J by 4 bases, with 8 bases of the junction left unmatched. For the CDR3, the DNA is TGTGCCACCCGACAGGGGTTCAGCTATGGCTACACCTTC. Translation gives CATRQGFSYGYTF.

This clone was seen once. The chain uses TRBV7-9 and TRBJ2-7; tentatively, D is TRBD2 (5 bases). The CDR3 sequence is 14 residues long. The V gene's germline CDR1 is SEHNR and CDR2 FQNEAQ (reference sequence). The V gene lost 5 bases and the J gene lost 2 bases, with 13 bases spanning the gap. Here the CDR3 reads CASSPEDVTYEQYF. DNA of the CDR3: TGTGCCAGCAGCCCGGAGGACGTTACCTACGAGCAGTACTTC. Drawing the rest from reference TRBV7-9 and TRBJ2-7, the complete variable domain is DTGVSQNPRHKITKRGQNVTFRCDPISEHNRLYWYRQTLGQGPEFLTYFQNEAQLEKSRLLSDRFSAERPKGSFSTLEIQRTEQGDSAMYLCASSPEDVTYEQYFGPGTRLTVT.

The gene calls are TRBV5-1 and TRBJ1-1, with D tentatively TRBD1 (5 bases). CDR3 length: 16 amino acids. V shed 3 bases and J shed 0 bases, with 15 bases lying between them. Per the germline V gene, CDR1 is SGHRS and CDR2 is YFSETQ. CDR3 nucleotide sequence: TGCGCCAGCAGCTCTCCAGGGAACGGAATGAACACTGAAGCTTTCTTT. Its translation is CASSSPGNGMNTEAFF.

The J gene is TRBJ2-4, the V gene TRBV6-6; 8 bases map to TRBD1. CDR1 and CDR2 from the germline V gene are MNHNY and SVGAGI (reference sequence). The CDR3 totals 15 residues. The junction had 2 bases not matched to a gene; V was cut back by 4 bases and J by 0 bases. In DNA, the CDR3 is TGTGCCAGCAGTTCAGACAGGGGAGCCAAAAACATTCAGTACTTC. Its translation: CASSSDRGAKNIQYF.

The rearrangement uses TRBV6-1 and TRBJ1-2; 7 positions match TRBD1. Germline V CDR1 and CDR2: MNHNS, SASEGT. The V segment lost 2 bases and the J segment 13 bases; nucleotides outside the gene matches: 7. The CDR3 length is 12 residues. The CDR3, as DNA: TGTGCCAGCAGTGAAAACGGGCACAGGGGCACCTTC. Translated, it gives CASSENGHRGTF.

This chain's CDR3 is CASSLGTGGGEQYF. The DNA of the CDR3 is TGTGCCAGCAGCTTGGGGACAGGGGGCGGCGAGCAGTACTTC. This chain joins TRBV7-9 and TRBJ2-7; 12 bases are a match to TRBD1. The ends lost 3 bases at V and 6 bases at J; junction bases unmatched: 3. The CDR3 covers 14 residues. The V gene's germline CDR1 is SEHNR and CDR2 FQNEAQ (reference sequence).

The chain links TRBV7-9 to TRBJ1-2; TRBD1 agrees at 8 bases. Unmatched junction bases numbered 10, after V lost 2 bases and J lost 2 bases. Germline assignment: CDR1 SEHNR and CDR2 FQNEAQ (reference sequence). The CDR3 is 17 residues long. As DNA, the CDR3 is TGTGCCAGCAGCTTACCCCCGGGACAGGCAACAAACTATGGCTACACCTTC. It is translated as CASSLPPGQATNYGYTF.

This sequence joins TRBV5-4 and TRBJ1-3; D is perhaps TRBD1 (6 bases). Trimming shortened V by 4 bases and J by 2 bases, and 16 bases separated the two germline ends. The CDR3 has 16 residues. Germline V gene sequence: CDR1 SGHNT, CDR2 YYREEE (reference sequence). This CDR3 is CASSEAGVSPGNTIYF. DNA of the CDR3: TGTGCCAGCAGCGAGGCAGGGGTCTCCCCTGGAAACACCATATATTTT.

The gene calls are TRBV28 and TRBJ1-1; TRBD1 matches 10 bases. Losses at the gene ends were 6 bases for V and 6 bases for J; bases not matched to a gene: 10. Germline-derived CDR1 and CDR2 are MDHEN and SYDVKM. This CDR3 comprises 15 residues. CDR3 nucleotides: TGTGCCAGCAGCCGGACAGGGGGGCCGAGCGCTGAAGCTTTCTTT. It encodes CASSRTGGPSAEAFF.

The chain links TRBV19 to TRBJ2-7; D is undetermined. The CDR3 runs 12 residues. V lost 3 bases, J lost 6 bases, and 9 bases lay in between. CDR1 is LNHDA, CDR2 SQIVND, per germline (reference sequence). The CDR3 protein is CASSILNGEQYF. DNA of the CDR3: TGTGCCAGTAGTATTTTGAACGGCGAGCAGTACTTC.

This clone was detected once. The rearrangement links TRBV5-4 to TRBJ2-5; D is undetermined. Germline V gives CDR1 SGHNT, CDR2 YYREEE (reference sequence). The CDR3 is 11 residues long. Trimming took 3 bases from V and 2 from J, leaving 2 bases between them. The CDR3 spells CASSSQETQYF. The CDR3 DNA sequence: TGTGCCAGCAGCTCGCAAGAGACCCAGTACTTC.

The CDR3 sequence is CASRVRDGELFF. DNA for the CDR3: TGTGCCAGTAGAGTCCGGGACGGGGAGCTGTTTTTT. This rearrangement joins TRBV19 to TRBJ2-2; weak D call: TRBD2 (5 bases). Trimming stripped 6 bases from V and 7 bases from J, with 9 bases between. The germline V gene has CDR1 LNHDA and CDR2 SQIVND (reference sequence). The length of the CDR3 is 12 residues.

This chain uses TRBV18 with TRBJ2-7; possibly TRBD2 for D (6 bases). There are 17 residues in the CDR3. V lost 3 bases and J lost 0, with 18 bases in between. The germline V gene has CDR1 KGHSH and CDR2 LQKENI. The CDR3 spells CASSPLPRAGSSYEQYF. The DNA of the CDR3 is TGTGCCAGCTCACCTCTACCCCGGGCGGGAAGCTCCTACGAGCAGTACTTC.

The chain carries TRBV5-1 and TRBJ2-7, with 13 positions matching TRBD2. Per the germline V gene, CDR1 is SGHRS and CDR2 is YFSETQ. This CDR3 comprises 17 residues. Trimming took 4 bases from V and 1 from J; bases not matched to a gene: 8. This CDR3 reads CASSRDQGLAGSYEQYF. The CDR3 DNA sequence: TGCGCCAGCAGCAGAGACCAGGGACTAGCGGGATCCTACGAGCAGTACTTC.

The rearrangement links TRBV2 to TRBJ1-1, with TRBD1 matching 7 bases. CDR3 length: 14 amino acids. Trimming at V came to 3 bases and at J to 2 bases, leaving 3 bases not matched to a gene. The germline CDR1 and CDR2 sequences are SNHLY and FYNNEI. This chain's CDR3 is CASSERDRNTEAFF. CDR3 bases: TGTGCCAGCAGTGAGAGGGACAGAAACACTGAAGCTTTCTTT.